This T cell receptor (beta chain) was recorded in a study of OX40 agonist ivuxolimab in advanced cancers. Sequencing was performed with immunoSEQ multiplex PCR; in TCRdb, only in-frame clones are kept and a portion is missing. Among around 86,000 clones listed, just over 90% were seen once. A note on this clone: Its antigen remains unidentified.

Study-wide findings and caveats: Dosing at 0.1 to 3.0 mg/kg was accompanied by clonal expansion of CD4+ and CD8+ blood T cells by week 6. Fewer expanded clones were found on average in CD4+ than in CD8+ T cells.

The sequencing used CD4+ or CD8+ T cells sorted from blood, collected in a trial of the OX40 agonist ivuxolimab. The sequence was collected from an adult with an advanced solid tumor such as melanoma, head and neck, liver or kidney cancer.

CDR3 sequence reads: CASSDSLIYEQYF. In nucleotides, the CDR3 is TGTGCCAGCAGTGACAGCCTTATCTACGAGCAGTACTTC. V gene TRBV7-9 combines with J gene TRBJ2-7, with a tentative D call TRBD1 (5 bases). This CDR3 spans 13 amino acids. Trimming left V 6 bases short and J 3 bases short, with 12 bases between. Per germline, CDR1 SEHNR and CDR2 FQNEAQ (reference sequence).